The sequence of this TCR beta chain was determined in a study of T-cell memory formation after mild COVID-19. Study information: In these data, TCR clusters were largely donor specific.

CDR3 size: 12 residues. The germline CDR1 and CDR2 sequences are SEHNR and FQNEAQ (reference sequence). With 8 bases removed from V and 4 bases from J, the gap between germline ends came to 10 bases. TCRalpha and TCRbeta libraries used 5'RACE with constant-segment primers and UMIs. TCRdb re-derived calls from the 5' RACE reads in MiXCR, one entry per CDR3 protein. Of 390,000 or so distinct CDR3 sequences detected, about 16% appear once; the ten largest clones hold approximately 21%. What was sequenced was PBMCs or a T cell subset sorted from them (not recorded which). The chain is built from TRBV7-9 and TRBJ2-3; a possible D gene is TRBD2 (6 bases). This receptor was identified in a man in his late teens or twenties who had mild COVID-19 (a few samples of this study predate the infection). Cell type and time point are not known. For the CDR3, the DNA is TGTGCCAGCGGACTATACTCAGATACGCAGTATTTT. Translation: CASGLYSDTQYF. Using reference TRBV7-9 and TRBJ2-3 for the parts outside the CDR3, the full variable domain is DTGVSQNPRHKITKRGQNVTFRCDPISEHNRLYWYRQTLGQGPEFLTYFQNEAQLEKSRLLSDRFSAERPKGSFSTLEIQRTEQGDSAMYLCASGLYSDTQYFGPGTRLTVL.